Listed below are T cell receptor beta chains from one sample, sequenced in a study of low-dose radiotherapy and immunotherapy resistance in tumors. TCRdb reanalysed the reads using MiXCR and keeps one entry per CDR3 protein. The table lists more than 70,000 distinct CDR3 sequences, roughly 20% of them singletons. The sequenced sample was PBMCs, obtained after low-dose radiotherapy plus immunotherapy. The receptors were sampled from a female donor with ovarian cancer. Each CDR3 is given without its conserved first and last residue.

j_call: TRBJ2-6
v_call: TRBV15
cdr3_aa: ATSRLSSGANVLT

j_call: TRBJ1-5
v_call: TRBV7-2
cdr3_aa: ASSLGANQPQH

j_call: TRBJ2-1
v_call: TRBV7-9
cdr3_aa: ASSFGTSGKNEQF

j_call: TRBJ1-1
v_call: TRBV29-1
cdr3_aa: SVTPMGPTEAF

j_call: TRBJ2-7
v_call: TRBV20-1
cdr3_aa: SASFGANSYEQY

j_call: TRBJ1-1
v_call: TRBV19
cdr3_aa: ASSIVAGDNTEAF

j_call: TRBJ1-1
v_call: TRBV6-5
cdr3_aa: ASSAVGRPSNTEAF

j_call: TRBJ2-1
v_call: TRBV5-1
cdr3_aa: ASSYGTSFSPSYNEQF

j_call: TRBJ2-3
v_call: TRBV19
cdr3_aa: ASSPDYGGTSTDTQY

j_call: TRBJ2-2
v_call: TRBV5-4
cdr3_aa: ASSRTSGRAAGELF

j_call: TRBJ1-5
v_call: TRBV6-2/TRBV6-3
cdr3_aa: ASGEWGSAQH

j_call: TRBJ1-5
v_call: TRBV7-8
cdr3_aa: ASSQGGNQPQH

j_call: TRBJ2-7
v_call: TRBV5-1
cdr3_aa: ASSPIRGTGPFYEQY

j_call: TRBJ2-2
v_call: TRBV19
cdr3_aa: ASSDYGGTGELF

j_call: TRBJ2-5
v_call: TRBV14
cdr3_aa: ASSQVRGFQETQY

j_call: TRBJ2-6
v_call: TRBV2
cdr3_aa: ASSERRSGQGISGANVLT

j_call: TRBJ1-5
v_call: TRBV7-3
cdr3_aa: ASSLGGNNQPQH

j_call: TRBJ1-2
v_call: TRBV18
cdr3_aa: ASSPDGTDGYT

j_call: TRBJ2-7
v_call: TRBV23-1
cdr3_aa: ASSQSIIEREEYEQY

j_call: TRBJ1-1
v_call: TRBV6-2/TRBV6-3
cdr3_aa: ASSYEFRNTEAF

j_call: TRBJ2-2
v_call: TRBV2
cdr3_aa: ASSPLAANTGELF

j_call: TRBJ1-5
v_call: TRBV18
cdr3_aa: ASSGNRGRLDQPQH

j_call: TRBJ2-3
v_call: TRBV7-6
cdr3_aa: ASSGGGTRAQDTQY

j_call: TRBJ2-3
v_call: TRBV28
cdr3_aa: ASAEGPRGTDTQY

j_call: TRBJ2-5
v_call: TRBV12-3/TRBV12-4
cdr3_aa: ASSLDWTSGRRGTQY

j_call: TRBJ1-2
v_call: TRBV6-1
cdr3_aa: ASSTGQGAHGYT

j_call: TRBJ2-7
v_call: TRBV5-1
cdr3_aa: ASSPDGGDYEQY

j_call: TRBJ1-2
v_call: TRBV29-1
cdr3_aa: SVEVQSGYT

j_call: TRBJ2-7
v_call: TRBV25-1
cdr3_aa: ATRSGRGYEQY

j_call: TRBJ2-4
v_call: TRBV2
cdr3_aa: ASTGLAGGLAKNIQY

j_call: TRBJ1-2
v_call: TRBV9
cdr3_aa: ASSVVTGQGYT

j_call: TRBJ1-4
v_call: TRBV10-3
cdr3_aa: AIGKKGGEKLF

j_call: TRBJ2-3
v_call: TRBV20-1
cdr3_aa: SAPPAGTSTDTQY

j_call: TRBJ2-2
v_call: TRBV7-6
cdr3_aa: ASSPMGGRQNTGELF

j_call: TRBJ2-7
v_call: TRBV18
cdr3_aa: ASSRSTGRGYEQY

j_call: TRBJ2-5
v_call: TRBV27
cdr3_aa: ASSPPGQGIQETQY

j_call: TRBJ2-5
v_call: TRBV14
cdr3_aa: ASSQEVGAGETQY

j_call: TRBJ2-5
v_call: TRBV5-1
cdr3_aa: ASSVAGARETQY

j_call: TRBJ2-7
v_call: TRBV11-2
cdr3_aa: ASSPAGGYEQY

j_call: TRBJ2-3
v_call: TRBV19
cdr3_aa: ASSIGGVADTQY

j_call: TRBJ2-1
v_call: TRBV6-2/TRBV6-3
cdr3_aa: ASTERSGTARNNEQF

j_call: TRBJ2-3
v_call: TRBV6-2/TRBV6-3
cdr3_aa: ASSRSTSGGADTQY

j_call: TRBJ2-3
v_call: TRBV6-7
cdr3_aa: ASRDQRGEPWDTQY

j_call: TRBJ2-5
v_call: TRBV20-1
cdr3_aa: SARRGGQGKETQY

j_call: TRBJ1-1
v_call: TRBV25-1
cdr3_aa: ASSEPPGYTEAF

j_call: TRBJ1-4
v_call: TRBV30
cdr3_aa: AWSEGPNEKLF

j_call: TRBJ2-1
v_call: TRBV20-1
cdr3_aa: SARTAGGLIPYNEQF

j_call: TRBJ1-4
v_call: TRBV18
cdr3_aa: ASSLELREKLF

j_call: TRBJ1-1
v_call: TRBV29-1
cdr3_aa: SVPVGGDTEAF

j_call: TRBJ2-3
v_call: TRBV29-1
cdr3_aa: SVEGLAGADTQY

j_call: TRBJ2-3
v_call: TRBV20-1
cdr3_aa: SAPGLAGGITDTQY

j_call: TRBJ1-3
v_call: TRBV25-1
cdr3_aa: ASSGGTASGNTIY

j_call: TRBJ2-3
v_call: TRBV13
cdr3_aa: ASSLDRVGTDTQY

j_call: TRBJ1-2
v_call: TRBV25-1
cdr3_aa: ASSVSGRVGGYT

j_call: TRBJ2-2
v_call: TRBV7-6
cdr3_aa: ASSPRPLAGVNTGELF

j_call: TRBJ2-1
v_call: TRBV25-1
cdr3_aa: ASSDQGFGTSWWNEQF

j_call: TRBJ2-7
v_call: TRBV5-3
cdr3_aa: ASSGLAGDLYEQY